The 27 T cell receptor beta chains given below trace back to one sample, sequenced in a study of blood T cell repertoires in COVID-19. Sequenced by immunoSEQ multiplex PCR; TCRdb stores in-frame clones only, minus some. The table has around 170,000 clones, under 80% seen once; the top ten hold 3%. The sample consisted of peripheral blood. The source is an elderly woman with acute or convalescent COVID-19.

CDR3 in amino acids: CASSPGLAGGFLAKNIQYF. The CDR3, as DNA: TGTGCCAGCTCACCGGGACTAGCGGGAGGGTTCCTAGCCAAAAACATTCAGTACTTC. J is TRBJ2-4 and V is TRBV18; 16 bases map to TRBD2. The length of the CDR3 is 19 residues. Germline V gene sequence: CDR1 KGHSH, CDR2 LQKENI. V was clipped by 3 bases and J by 0 bases; unmatched bases: 5.

The rearrangement links TRBV13 to TRBJ2-1, with 13 bases matching TRBD2. Germline assignment: CDR1 PRHDT and CDR2 FYEKMQ (reference sequence). The CDR3 is 15 residues long. The ends lost 6 bases at V and 7 bases at J; junction bases unmatched: 6. This CDR3 reads CASRLGLAGVNEQFF. The CDR3 region has the DNA TGTGCCAGCAGACTTGGACTAGCGGGAGTAAATGAGCAGTTCTTC.

This chain connects TRBV18 to TRBJ1-1; 7 nucleotides match TRBD1. The germline gives CDR1 KGHSH, CDR2 LQKENI. The CDR3 contains 16 residues. V was pared by 5 bases and J by 1 base, with 10 bases of the junction left unmatched. The CDR3 DNA reads TGTGCCAGCTCATCGTGGACAGGCAAAGGGAACACTGAAGCTTTCTTT. Its translation: CASSSWTGKGNTEAFF.

This clone was picked up one time. This sequence joins TRBV9 and TRBJ1-2; tentatively, D is TRBD1 (6 bases). Germline values: CDR1 SGDLS, CDR2 YYNGEE. The germline V and J ends were trimmed by 3 bases and 0 bases, with 12 bases remaining between them. This CDR3 contains 15 residues. This CDR3 is CASSAQGIPNYGYTF. In nucleotides, the CDR3 is TGTGCCAGCAGCGCACAGGGAATCCCTAACTATGGCTACACCTTC.

The chain links TRBV7-3 to TRBJ2-3, with 8 bases aligning to TRBD1. Germline lookup yields CDR1 SGHTA and CDR2 FQGTGA. The CDR3 is 15 residues long. J gave up 3 bases and V 5 bases, and 7 bases lay outside the gene matches. Here the CDR3 reads CASSEQGEETDTQYF. As DNA, the CDR3 is TGTGCCAGCAGCGAACAGGGGGAGGAGACAGATACGCAGTATTTT.

This clone turned up a few times. This sequence joins TRBV15 and TRBJ2-3; 8 bases match TRBD2. CDR1 and CDR2 (germline): LNHNV, YYDKDF (reference sequence). V lost 0 bases and J lost 3; bases outside the gene matches: 5. This CDR3 is 16 amino acids long. The CDR3 here is CATSRESGGGTDTQYF. CDR3 bases: TGTGCCACCAGCAGAGAGAGCGGCGGGGGGACAGATACGCAGTATTTT.

V gene TRBV19 combines with J gene TRBJ2-7; no reliable D call. This CDR3 region has 15 residues. The V end was cut by 4 bases, the J end by 0 bases, with 13 bases between. Looked up from germline, CDR1 is LNHDA and CDR2 is SQIVND (reference sequence). The CDR3 coding sequence is TGTGCCAGTAGTAGAGAACTTAGGAGCTCCTACGAGCAGTACTTC. Its protein is CASSRELRSSYEQYF.

The CDR3 loop is CATQGSGNTIYF. CDR3 bases: TGTGCCACCCAGGGTTCTGGAAACACCATATATTTT. The rearrangement joins TRBV10-3 to TRBJ1-3; maybe TRBD1 (5 bases). The CDR3 is 12 residues long. With 10 bases removed from V and 1 base from J, the gap between germline ends came to 8 bases. Germline V lookup: CDR1 ENHRY, CDR2 SYGVKD.

The J gene is TRBJ2-3, the V gene TRBV2, with D possibly TRBD1 on 6 matching bases. Germline V lookup: CDR1 SNHLY, CDR2 FYNNEI. V was shortened by 3 bases and J by 0 bases, with 7 bases between the two germline ends. This CDR3 comprises 14 residues. The CDR3, as DNA: TGTGCCAGCAGTGATCAGGGGAGCACAGATACGCAGTATTTT. Translating it yields CASSDQGSTDTQYF.

This clone has just one count. DNA for the CDR3: TGTGCCAGCAGCTTAGCCCAACTAGCGGGAGATACGCAGTATTTT. It specifies CASSLAQLAGDTQYF. The rearrangement uses TRBV7-2 and TRBJ2-3; 9 bases align to TRBD2. With V trimmed by 0 bases and J by 5 bases, 3 bases remained unmatched. Germline V gives CDR1 SGHTA, CDR2 FQGNSA. The CDR3 covers 15 residues.

This clone was seen a few times. The V call is TRBV28, the J call TRBJ1-2; 10 bases align to TRBD1. Trimming at V came to 4 bases and at J to 8 bases, leaving 4 bases not matched to a gene. The CDR3 sequence is 13 residues long. CDR1 is MDHEN and CDR2 is SYDVKM in the germline V gene. The CDR3 here is CASSSRDRGGYTF. The CDR3 DNA reads as TGTGCCAGCAGTTCCCGGGACAGGGGCGGCTACACCTTC.

The genes are TRBV3-1 (or the pseudogene TRBV3-2) and TRBJ2-6; 10 bases match TRBD1. The CDR3 loop spans 19 amino acids. V gave up 4 bases and J gave up 1 base; unmatched junction bases: 10. The V gene's germline CDR1 is LGHDT and CDR2 YNNKEL (reference sequence). CDR3 loop: CASSLSGTGVWSGANVLTF. CDR3 DNA: TGTGCCAGCAGCCTTTCGGGGACAGGGGTATGGTCTGGGGCCAACGTCCTGACTTTC.

This chain links TRBV5-4 with TRBJ2-3, with 9 bases matching TRBD1. The CDR3 has 14 residues. Trimming took 0 bases from V and 8 from J; bases not matched to a gene: 4. CDR1 and CDR2 from the germline V gene are SGHNT and YYREEE (reference sequence). CDR3 nucleotide sequence: TGTGCCAGCAGCTTGGGGACAGGGGACAGTACGCAGTATTTT. It yields the protein CASSLGTGDSTQYF. Together with reference TRBV5-4 and TRBJ2-3, the CDR3 gives the full variable domain: ETGVTQSPTHLIKTRGQQVTLRCSSQSGHNTVSWYQQALGQGPQFIFQYYREEENGRGNFPPRFSGLQFPNYSSELNVNALELDDSALYLCASSLGTGDSTQYFGPGTRLTVL.

The genes are TRBV5-1 and TRBJ2-7; 8 positions match TRBD1. This CDR3 region has 16 residues. CDR1 and CDR2 (germline): SGHRS, YFSETQ. Germline trimming cut 3 bases from V and 4 bases from J; bases unmatched to any gene: 12. The CDR3 region is CASSSGGTGPAYEQYF. CDR3 in DNA: TGCGCCAGCAGCTCTGGGGGGACAGGACCAGCATACGAGCAGTACTTC.

The gene calls are TRBV7-6 and TRBJ1-1; D remains unclear. CDR1 is SGHVS, CDR2 FNYEAQ, per germline. V was clipped by 1 base and J by 2 bases, with 8 bases between them. The CDR3 has 14 amino acids. CDR3 sequence reads: CASSLGPGNTEAFF. The CDR3 DNA sequence: TGTGCCAGCAGCTTAGGTCCGGGTAACACTGAAGCTTTCTTT.

The chain carries TRBV6-2 or TRBV6-3 and TRBJ1-5, with D possibly TRBD1 on 5 matching bases. CDR3 size: 17 residues. Germline V gives CDR1 MNHEY, CDR2 SVGEGT. The V and J ends lost 5 bases and 0 bases respectively, with 17 bases between them. The CDR3: CASSQSGGYYSNQPQHF. CDR3 nucleotides: TGTGCCAGCAGTCAATCCGGGGGGTATTATAGCAATCAGCCCCAGCATTTT.

There are a few counts of this clone. This chain links TRBV13 with TRBJ2-2, with D possibly being TRBD2 (7 bases). CDR1 PRHDT and CDR2 FYEKMQ come from the germline V gene (reference sequence). This CDR3 region has 16 residues. V dropped 5 bases and J dropped 7 bases, with 20 bases sitting between them. In nucleotides, the CDR3 is TGTGCCAGCAGCACCCCGACGTCGGGGGGCGACGGGGAGCTGTTTTTT. The encoded protein is CASSTPTSGGDGELFF.

The gene calls are TRBV4-1 and TRBJ1-5; D might be TRBD1 (6 bases). Trimming cost V 6 bases and J 5 bases, with 17 bases left between them. Germline V gene lookup returns CDR1 MGHRA and CDR2 YSYEKL. This CDR3 comprises 15 residues. CDR3 region: CASRLTGSRDQPQHF. CDR3 sequence (DNA): TGCGCCAGCAGACTGACAGGTAGTAGGGATCAGCCCCAGCATTTT.

J is TRBJ2-7 and V is TRBV7-2; 8 bases fit TRBD1. Germline assignment: CDR1 SGHTA and CDR2 FQGNSA. CDR3 length: 14 amino acids. The V gene end was trimmed by 5 bases and the J gene end by 3 bases; junction bases not matched to a gene: 6. DNA for the CDR3: TGTGCCAGCAGCCCCCAAGGACAGGGCTACGAGCAGTACTTC. It encodes CASSPQGQGYEQYF.

This chain uses TRBV6-5 with TRBJ1-2; a possible D gene is TRBD1 (6 bases). Germline V CDR1 and CDR2: MNHEY, SVGAGI. V was clipped by 5 bases and J by 2 bases, with 12 bases between them. CDR3 size: 14 residues. The CDR3 nucleotides are TGTGCCAGCAGTCCGACCGACAGGAACTATGGCTACACCTTC. Translation: CASSPTDRNYGYTF.

The V and J genes are TRBV6-2 or TRBV6-3 and TRBJ2-3, with 10 bases matching TRBD2. V lost 1 base, J lost 7 bases, and 8 bases stayed unmatched. CDR1 and CDR2 (germline): MNHEY, SVGEGT. This CDR3 is built from 16 residues. The CDR3 loop reads CASSYYSVAGGYTQYF. The CDR3 DNA follows: TGTGCCAGCAGTTACTATTCCGTAGCGGGAGGATATACGCAGTATTTT.

This chain connects TRBV19 to TRBJ2-1, with TRBD2 matching over 10 bases. CDR1 LNHDA and CDR2 SQIVND come from the germline V gene (reference sequence). The CDR3 is 16 residues long. With 1 base clipped from V and 7 bases from J, the junction kept 7 bases outside the gene matches. The CDR3 region has the DNA TGTGCCAGTAGTATAGGAGCTAGCGGGAGCAAAAATGAGCAGTTCTTC. It translates to CASSIGASGSKNEQFF. The full variable domain, completed using reference TRBV19 and TRBJ2-1, is DGGITQSPKYLFRKEGQNVTLSCEQNLNHDAMYWYRQDPGQGLRLIYYSQIVNDFQKGDIAEGYSVSREKKESFPLTVTSAQKNPTAFYLCASSIGASGSKNEQFFGPGTRLTVL.

The CDR3 coding sequence is TGTGCCAGCAGCCCCCGGGACAGGGGGAACACTGAAGCTTTCTTT. This gives the protein CASSPRDRGNTEAFF. The genes are TRBV28 and TRBJ1-1, with 10 bases aligning to TRBD1. The germline gives CDR1 MDHEN, CDR2 SYDVKM. This CDR3 comprises 15 residues. J was trimmed by 1 base and V by 6 bases; bases with no gene match: 5.

V usage is TRBV19 and J usage is TRBJ2-3; TRBD2 matches at 7 bases. The CDR3 extends over 13 amino acids. Losses at the gene ends were 10 bases for V and 2 bases for J; bases not matched to a gene: 6. CDR1 LNHDA and CDR2 SQIVND come from the germline V gene (reference sequence). The CDR3 sequence: CATGSGITDTQYF. The CDR3 DNA reads as TGTGCCACGGGGAGCGGGATCACAGATACGCAGTATTTT.

This clone occurred a few times. The chain couples TRBV9 to TRBJ1-2; no definite D call. In germline, CDR1 is SGDLS, CDR2 YYNGEE. CDR3 size: 14 residues. With 2 bases removed from V and 2 bases from J, the gap between germline ends came to 10 bases. The DNA for the CDR3 is TGTGCCAGCAGCGTCCTAGACGGAAACTATGGCTACACCTTC. Its protein is CASSVLDGNYGYTF.

The chain has TRBV28 and TRBJ1-5; D is possibly TRBD1 (5 bases). Deletions cut 8 bases from V and 3 bases from J, with 17 bases between. This CDR3 has 15 amino acids. Germline CDR1 MDHEN, CDR2 SYDVKM. The CDR3 DNA is TGTGCCAGCTTCTTTGGAGGAGGGGACAATCAGCCCCAGCATTTT. It is translated as CASFFGGGDNQPQHF. Combining the CDR3 with reference TRBV28 and TRBJ1-5 gives the whole variable domain DVKVTQSSRYLVKRTGEKVFLECVQDMDHENMFWYRQDPGLGLRLIYFSYDVKMKEKGDIPEGYSVSREKKERFSLILESASTNQTSMYLCASFFGGGDNQPQHFGDGTRLSIL.

The rearrangement uses TRBV7-9 and TRBJ2-7; D remains unclear. Trimming took 2 bases from V and 3 from J, leaving 5 bases between them. This CDR3 contains 12 residues. Germline CDR1 reads SEHNR; CDR2 reads FQNEAQ (reference sequence). The CDR3: CASSLRVYEQYF. CDR3 in DNA: TGTGCCAGCAGCTTAAGAGTCTACGAGCAGTACTTC.